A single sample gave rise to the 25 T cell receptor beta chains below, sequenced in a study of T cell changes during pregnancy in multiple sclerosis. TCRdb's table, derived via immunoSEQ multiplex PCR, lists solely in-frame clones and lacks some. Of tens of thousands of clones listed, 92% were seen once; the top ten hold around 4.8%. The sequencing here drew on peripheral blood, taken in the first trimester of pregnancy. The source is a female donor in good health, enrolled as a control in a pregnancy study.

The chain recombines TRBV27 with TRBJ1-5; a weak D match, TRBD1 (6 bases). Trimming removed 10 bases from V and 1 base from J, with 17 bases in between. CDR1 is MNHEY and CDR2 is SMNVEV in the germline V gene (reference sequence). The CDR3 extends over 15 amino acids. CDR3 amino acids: CATRVGTQSNQPQHF. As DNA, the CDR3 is TGTGCCACCCGGGTCGGGACACAAAGCAATCAGCCCCAGCATTTT.

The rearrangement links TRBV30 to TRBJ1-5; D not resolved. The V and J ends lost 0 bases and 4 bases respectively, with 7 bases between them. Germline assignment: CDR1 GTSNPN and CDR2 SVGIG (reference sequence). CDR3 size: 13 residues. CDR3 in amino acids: CAWSVSLNQPQHF. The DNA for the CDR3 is TGTGCCTGGAGTGTATCCCTGAATCAGCCCCAGCATTTT.

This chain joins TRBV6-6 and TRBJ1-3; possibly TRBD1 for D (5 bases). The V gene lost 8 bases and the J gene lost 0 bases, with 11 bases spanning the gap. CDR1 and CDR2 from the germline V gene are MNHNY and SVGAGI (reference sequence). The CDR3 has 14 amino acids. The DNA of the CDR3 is TGTGCCAGCTTCCTGGGGGGCTCTGGAAACACCATATATTTT. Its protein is CASFLGGSGNTIYF.

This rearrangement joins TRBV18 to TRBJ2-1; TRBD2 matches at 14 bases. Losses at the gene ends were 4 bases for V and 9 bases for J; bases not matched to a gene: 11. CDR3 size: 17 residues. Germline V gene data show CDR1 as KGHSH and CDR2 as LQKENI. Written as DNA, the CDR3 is TGTGCCAGCTCACTCGGGACTAGCGGGAGCACTTTTGGTGAGCAGTTCTTC. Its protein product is CASSLGTSGSTFGEQFF.

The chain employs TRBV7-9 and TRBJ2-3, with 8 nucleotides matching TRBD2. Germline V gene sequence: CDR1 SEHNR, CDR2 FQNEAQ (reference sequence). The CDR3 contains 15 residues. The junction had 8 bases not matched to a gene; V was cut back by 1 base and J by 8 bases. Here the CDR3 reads CASSLDAGGRATQYF. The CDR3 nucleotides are TGTGCCAGCAGCTTAGATGCGGGGGGACGAGCTACGCAGTATTTT. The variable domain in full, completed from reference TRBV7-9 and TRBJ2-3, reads DTGVSQNPRHKITKRGQNVTFRCDPISEHNRLYWYRQTLGQGPEFLTYFQNEAQLEKSRLLSDRFSAERPKGSFSTLEIQRTEQGDSAMYLCASSLDAGGRATQYFGPGTRLTVL.

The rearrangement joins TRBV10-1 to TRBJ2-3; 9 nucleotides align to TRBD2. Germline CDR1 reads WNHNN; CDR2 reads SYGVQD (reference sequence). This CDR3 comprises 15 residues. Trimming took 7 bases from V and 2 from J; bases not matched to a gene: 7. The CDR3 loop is CASTRTSETTDTQYF. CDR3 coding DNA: TGCGCCAGCACCAGGACTAGCGAAACCACAGATACGCAGTATTTT.

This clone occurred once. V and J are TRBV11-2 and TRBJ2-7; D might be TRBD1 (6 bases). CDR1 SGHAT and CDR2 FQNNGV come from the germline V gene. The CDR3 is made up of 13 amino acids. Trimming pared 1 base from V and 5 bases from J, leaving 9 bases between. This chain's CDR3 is CASSLGGRDEQYF. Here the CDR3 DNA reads TGTGCCAGCAGCTTAGGGGGGCGGGACGAGCAGTACTTC.

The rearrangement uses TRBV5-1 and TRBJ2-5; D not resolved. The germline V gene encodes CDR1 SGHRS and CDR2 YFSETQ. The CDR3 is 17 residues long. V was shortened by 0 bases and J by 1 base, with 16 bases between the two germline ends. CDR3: CASSLVGSARFQETQYF. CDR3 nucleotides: TGCGCCAGCAGCTTGGTGGGTTCGGCTAGATTCCAAGAGACCCAGTACTTC.

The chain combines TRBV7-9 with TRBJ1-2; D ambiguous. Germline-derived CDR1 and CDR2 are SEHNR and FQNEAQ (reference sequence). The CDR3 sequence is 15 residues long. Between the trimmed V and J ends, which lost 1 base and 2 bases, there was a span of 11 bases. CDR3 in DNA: TGTGCCAGCAGCTTAGATCTAAATCCCAACTATGGCTACACCTTC. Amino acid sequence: CASSLDLNPNYGYTF.

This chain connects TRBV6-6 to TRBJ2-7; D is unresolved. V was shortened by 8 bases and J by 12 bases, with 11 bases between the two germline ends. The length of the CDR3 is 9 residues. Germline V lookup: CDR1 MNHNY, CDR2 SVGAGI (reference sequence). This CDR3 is CASPPHRYF. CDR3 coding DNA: TGTGCCAGCCCACCACATCGGTACTTC.

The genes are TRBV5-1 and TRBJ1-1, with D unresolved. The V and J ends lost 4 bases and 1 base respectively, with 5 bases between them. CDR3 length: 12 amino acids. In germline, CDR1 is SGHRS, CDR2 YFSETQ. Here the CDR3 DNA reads TGCGCCAGCAGCGCAGGGAACACTGAAGCTTTCTTT. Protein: CASSAGNTEAFF.

This chain's CDR3 is CASSSRTDTQYF. The CDR3 DNA reads as TGTGCCAGCAGCTCCAGGACAGATACGCAGTATTTT. V is TRBV5-6 and J is TRBJ2-3, with D uncertain. CDR1 and CDR2 from the germline V gene are SGHDT and YYEEEE. Trimming removed 3 bases at V and 3 bases at J, with 5 bases between. The CDR3 loop spans 12 amino acids.

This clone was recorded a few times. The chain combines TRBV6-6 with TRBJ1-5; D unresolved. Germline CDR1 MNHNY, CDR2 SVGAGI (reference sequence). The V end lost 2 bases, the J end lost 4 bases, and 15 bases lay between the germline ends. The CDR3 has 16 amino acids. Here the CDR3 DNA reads TGTGCCAGCAGTTACGTCTCCGCAGCGGGAAATCAGCCCCAGCATTTT. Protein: CASSYVSAAGNQPQHF.

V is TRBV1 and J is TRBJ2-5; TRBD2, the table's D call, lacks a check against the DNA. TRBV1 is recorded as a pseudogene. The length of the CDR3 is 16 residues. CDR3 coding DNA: TGCACCAGCAGCCAAGTCGAAACTAGCGGGACGGAGACCCAGTACTTC. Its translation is CTSSQVETSGTETQYF.

CDR3 DNA sequence: TGTGCCAGCAGCTTCGGTTCTGGCGGGAGGTTCGCAGATACGCAGTATTTT. It codes for CASSFGSGGRFADTQYF. This chain joins TRBV7-8 and TRBJ2-3; 8 bases are shared with TRBD2. In germline, CDR1 is SGHVS, CDR2 FQNEAQ. The V and J ends lost 3 bases and 4 bases, in that order; junction bases with no gene match: 12. This CDR3 has 17 amino acids.

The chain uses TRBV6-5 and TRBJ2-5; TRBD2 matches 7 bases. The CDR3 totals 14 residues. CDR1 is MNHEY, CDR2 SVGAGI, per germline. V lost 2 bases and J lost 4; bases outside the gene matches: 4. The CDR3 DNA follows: TGTGCCAGCAGTTACGGGGCGGGGGTAGAGACCCAGTACTTC. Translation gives CASSYGAGVETQYF.

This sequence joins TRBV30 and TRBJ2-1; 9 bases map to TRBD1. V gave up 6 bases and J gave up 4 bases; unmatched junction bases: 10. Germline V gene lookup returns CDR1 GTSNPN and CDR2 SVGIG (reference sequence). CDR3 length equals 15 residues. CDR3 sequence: CACTMLDRGYNEQFF. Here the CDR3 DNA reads TGTGCCTGTACCATGTTGGACAGGGGATACAATGAGCAGTTCTTC.

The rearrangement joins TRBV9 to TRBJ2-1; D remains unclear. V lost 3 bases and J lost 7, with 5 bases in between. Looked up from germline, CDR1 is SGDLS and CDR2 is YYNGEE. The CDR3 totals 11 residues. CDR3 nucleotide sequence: TGTGCCAGCAGCGCAGGAAATGAGCAGTTCTTC. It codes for CASSAGNEQFF.

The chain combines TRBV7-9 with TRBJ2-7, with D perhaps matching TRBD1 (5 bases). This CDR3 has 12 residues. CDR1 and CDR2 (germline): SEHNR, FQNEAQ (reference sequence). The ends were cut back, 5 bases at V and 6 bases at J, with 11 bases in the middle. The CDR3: CASSQGLSEQYF. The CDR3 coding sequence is TGTGCCAGCAGCCAGGGCCTTTCCGAGCAGTACTTC.

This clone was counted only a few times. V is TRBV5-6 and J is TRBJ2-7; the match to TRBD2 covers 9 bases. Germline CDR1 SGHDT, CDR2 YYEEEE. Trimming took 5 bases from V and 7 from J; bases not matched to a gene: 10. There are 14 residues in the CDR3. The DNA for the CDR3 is TGTGCCAGCAGAACGGGACTAGCCCCCGGGGAGCAGTACTTC. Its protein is CASRTGLAPGEQYF.

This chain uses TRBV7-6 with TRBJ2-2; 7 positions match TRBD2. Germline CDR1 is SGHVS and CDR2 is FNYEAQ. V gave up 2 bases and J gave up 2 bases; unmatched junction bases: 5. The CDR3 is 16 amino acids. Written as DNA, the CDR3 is TGTGCCAGCAGCTTAAGGGCTAGCGGCAACACCGGGGAGCTGTTTTTT. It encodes CASSLRASGNTGELFF. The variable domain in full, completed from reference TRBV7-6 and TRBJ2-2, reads GAGVSQSPRYKVTKRGQDVALRCDPISGHVSLYWYRQALGQGPEFLTYFNYEAQQDKSGLPNDRFSAERPEGSISTLTIQRTEQRDSAMYRCASSLRASGNTGELFFGEGSRLTVL.

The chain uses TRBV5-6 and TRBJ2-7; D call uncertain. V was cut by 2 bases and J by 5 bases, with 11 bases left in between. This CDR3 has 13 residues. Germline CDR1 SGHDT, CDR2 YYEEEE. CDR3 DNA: TGTGCCAGCAGCTTTTTTGTTTCGGACGAGCAGTACTTC. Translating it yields CASSFFVSDEQYF.

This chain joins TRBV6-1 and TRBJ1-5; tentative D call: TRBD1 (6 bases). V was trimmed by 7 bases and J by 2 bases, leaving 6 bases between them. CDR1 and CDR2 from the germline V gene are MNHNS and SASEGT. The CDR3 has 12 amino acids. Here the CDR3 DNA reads TGTGCCAGCAAGGGGGGCAATCAGCCCCAGCATTTT. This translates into CASKGGNQPQHF.

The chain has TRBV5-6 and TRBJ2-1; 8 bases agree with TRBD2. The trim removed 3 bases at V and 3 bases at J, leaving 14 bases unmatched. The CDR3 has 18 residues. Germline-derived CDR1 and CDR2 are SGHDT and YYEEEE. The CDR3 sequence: CASSSSVSGGRFYNEQFF. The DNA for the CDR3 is TGTGCCAGCAGCTCCTCGGTATCGGGCGGGAGGTTCTACAATGAGCAGTTCTTC.

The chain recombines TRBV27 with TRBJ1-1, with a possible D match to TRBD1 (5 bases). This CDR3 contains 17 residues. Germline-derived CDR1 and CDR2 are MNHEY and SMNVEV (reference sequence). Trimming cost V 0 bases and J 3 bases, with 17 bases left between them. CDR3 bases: TGTGCCAGCAGTTTATCGAGGCAGGGAACCCCGTACACTGAAGCTTTCTTT. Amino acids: CASSLSRQGTPYTEAFF.